Below, one T cell receptor (beta chain) is given with its context. Its antigen is unknown. The data were obtained in a study of tumor-infiltrating lymphocytes in primary liver carcinoma. Study-wide results and limits: Tumors carried a top-250-clone fraction significantly exceeding that of blood (p = 0.039).

Extraction of RNA together with DNA used 20-30 mg of unsorted bulk tissue. The length of the CDR3 is 15 residues. In germline, CDR1 is MNHNS, CDR2 SASEGT. V shed 6 bases and J 2 bases; nucleotides not matched to a gene: 9. Starting from 500 ng of total RNA, TCR beta cDNA was produced with a primer in the constant region. The TCR beta library was amplified through three nested multiplex PCR rounds in a modified ARM-PCR procedure. TRBV1-TRBV30 forward primers and a C-beta reverse primer were used in the first two PCR rounds, which each ran for 9 to 10 cycles. From the multiplex PCR reads, TCRdb called clonotypes with MiXCR, one entry per CDR3 protein. Here the sample spans roughly 80,000 distinct CDR3 sequences, 71% being singletons.

The sequencing sample was made of liver tumor tissue from sampling region 4. Subset in this sample: tumor region T4, right-lateral pole. The chain uses TRBV6-1 and TRBJ1-1; 7 bases align to TRBD1. This TCR was sampled from a woman between 55 and 75 years old with primary liver carcinoma and hepatitis B virus infection. CDR3 sequence (DNA): TGTGCCAGCAGCCCAAGGGACAGTGTAAACACTGAAGCTTTCTTT. Its protein product is CASSPRDSVNTEAFF.